This T cell receptor beta chain comes out of a study of shared clonotypes between healthy human individuals. Overall study findings and caveats: Non-shared clonotypes had lower generation probabilities than those shared by all four donors. Sharing across four donors was highest in naive CD4 (roughly 5%) and lowest in memory CD8 (about 0.4%). Memory subsets generally showed lower estimated richness than naive subsets.

This clone was counted a single time. As yet, its antigen is unknown. CDR3 length: 14 amino acids. The V end was cut by 0 bases, the J end by 8 bases, with 12 bases between. Per the germline V gene, CDR1 is SGHNT and CDR2 is YYREEE (reference sequence). Original analysis: Junction-only immunoSEQ data arrived without quality scores, meaning filtering differed. Measured with immunoSEQ multiplex PCR; TCRdb has only the in-frame clones, and not every one. V, J and clone size derive from that table, while D and trimming were established from the DNA sequence. The data show under 700,000 clones, about 95% seen once. Naive CD8 cells comprised CD45RO-negative, CCR7-positively selected cells, excluding terminally differentiated effector memory CD45RA+ cells.

The sample taken for sequencing was naive CD8+ T cells sorted from blood. The rearrangement joins TRBV5-4 to TRBJ1-3; D is undetermined. The receptor comes from a young woman in good health. This CDR3 is CASSLENLEDTIYF. The CDR3 nucleotides read TGTGCCAGCAGCTTGGAAAATCTGGAGGACACCATATATTTT.